Described below is a single TCR beta chain sequence and its context. Its antigen remains unknown. This specimen comes from a study of T cells expressing NK-cell markers. On the study more broadly: Seven HCMV-seropositive donors and one seronegative donor made up the eight sequenced donors. The study, taken as a whole, reports: For roughly 6 donors, the dominant NKG2C+ clonotypes made up roughly 1.0-7.0% of their CD8+ T cells. Uncertainty persisted over the HCMV specificity of expanded NKG2C+ T cell clones.

TCRdb reanalyzed the 5' RACE reads and collapses them to one entry per CDR3 protein, without DNA. The repertoire table contains 500,000 to 700,000 distinct CDR3 sequences. Germline lookup yields CDR1 SEHNR and CDR2 FQNEAQ (reference sequence). The CDR3 loop spans 16 amino acids. The TCR was taken from a man younger than 35 in good health. This sequence joins TRBV7-9 and TRBJ2-3; TCRdb's D call of TRBD2 is untestable without DNA. Sequenced: blood T cells: a sorted CD56 or NKG2C T cell subset, CD4+ or CD8+ T cells, or bulk PBMC T cells (not recorded which). CDR3: CASSLVRAGDADTQYF.